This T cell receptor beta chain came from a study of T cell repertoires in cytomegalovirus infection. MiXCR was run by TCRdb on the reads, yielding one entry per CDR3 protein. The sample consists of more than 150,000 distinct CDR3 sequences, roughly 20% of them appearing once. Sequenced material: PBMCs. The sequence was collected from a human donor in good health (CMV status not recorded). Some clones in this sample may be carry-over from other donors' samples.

CDR3 sequence: CASSSRLYEQYF. The CDR3 DNA follows: TGTGCCAGCAGTAGTCGTCTTTACGAGCAGTACTTC. J is TRBJ2-7 and V is TRBV2; D call uncertain. Germline V gives CDR1 SNHLY, CDR2 FYNNEI. CDR3 size: 12 residues. V lost 5 bases and J lost 4, with 9 bases in between.